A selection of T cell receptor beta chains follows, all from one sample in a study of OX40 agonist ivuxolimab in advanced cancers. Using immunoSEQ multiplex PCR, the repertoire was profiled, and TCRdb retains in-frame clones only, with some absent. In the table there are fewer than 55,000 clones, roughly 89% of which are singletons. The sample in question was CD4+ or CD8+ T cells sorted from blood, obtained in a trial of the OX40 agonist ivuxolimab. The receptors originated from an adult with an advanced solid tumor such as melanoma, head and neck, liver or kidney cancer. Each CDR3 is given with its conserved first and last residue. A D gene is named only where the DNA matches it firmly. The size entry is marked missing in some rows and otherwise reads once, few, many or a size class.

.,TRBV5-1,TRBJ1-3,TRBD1,CASSLAGQGSYSGNTIYF,TGCGCCAGCAGCTTGGCGGGACAGGGTTCTTACTCTGGAAACACCATATATTTT
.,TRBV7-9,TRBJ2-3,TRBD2,CASSSPGLEKNTQYF,TGTGCCAGCAGCTCTCCCGGACTAGAGAAAAATACGCAGTATTTT
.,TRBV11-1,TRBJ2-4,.,CASSSAGQKNIQYF,TGTGCCAGCAGCTCTGCCGGCCAGAAAAACATTCAGTACTTC
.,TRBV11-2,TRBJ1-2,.,CASSSRQNGYTF,TGTGCCAGCAGCAGCAGACAGAATGGCTACACCTTC
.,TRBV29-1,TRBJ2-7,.,CSVVQNYEQYF,TGCAGCGTTGTACAGAACTACGAGCAGTACTTC
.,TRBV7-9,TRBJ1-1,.,CASSFVARDTEAFF,TGTGCCAGCAGCTTTGTGGCCCGAGACACTGAAGCTTTCTTT
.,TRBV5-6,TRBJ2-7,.,CASSSYEELPSYEQYF,TGTGCCAGCAGCTCGTACGAGGAACTCCCCTCCTACGAGCAGTACTTC
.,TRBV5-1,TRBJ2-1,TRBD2,CASSLARRGLAGPPRNEQFF,TGCGCCAGCAGCTTGGCCCGTCGTGGACTAGCGGGACCTCCGCGCAATGAGCAGTTCTTC
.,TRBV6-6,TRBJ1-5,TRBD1,CASSYRTGVPNQPQHF,TGTGCCAGCAGTTACCGGACAGGAGTCCCCAATCAGCCCCAGCATTTT
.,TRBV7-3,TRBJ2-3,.,CASSLTGGETDTQYF,TGTGCCAGCAGCTTAACGGGCGGGGAAACAGATACGCAGTATTTT
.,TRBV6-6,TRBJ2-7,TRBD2,CASSLTGLAGAYEQYF,TGTGCCAGCAGCCTCACCGGACTAGCGGGAGCTTACGAGCAGTACTTC
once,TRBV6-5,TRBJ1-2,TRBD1,CASSQGTGRDYGYTF,TGTGCCAGCAGTCAGGGGACAGGGCGGGACTATGGCTACACCTTC
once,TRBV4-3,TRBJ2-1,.,CASSQDNYNEQFF,TGCGCCAGCAGCCAGGATAACTACAATGAGCAGTTCTTC
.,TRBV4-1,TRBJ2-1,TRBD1,CASSLGQGAYNEQFF,TGCGCCAGCAGCCTAGGACAGGGGGCGTACAATGAGCAGTTCTTC
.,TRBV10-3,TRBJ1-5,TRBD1,CAISEGGQGVISNQPQHF,TGTGCCATCAGTGAGGGGGGACAGGGGGTAATTAGCAATCAGCCCCAGCATTTT
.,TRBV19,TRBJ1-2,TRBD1,CASSYRGEGYTF,TGTGCCAGCTCATACAGGGGTGAGGGCTACACCTTC
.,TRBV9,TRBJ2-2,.,CASSPHERAGTGELFF,TGTGCCAGCAGCCCTCATGAAAGGGCAGGCACCGGGGAGCTGTTTTTT
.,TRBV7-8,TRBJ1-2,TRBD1,CASSLRRTGEKGYTF,TGTGCCAGCAGCTTACGAAGGACAGGGGAAAAAGGCTACACCTTC
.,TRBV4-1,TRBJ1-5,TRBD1,CASSQRTGNQPQHF,TGCGCCAGCAGCCAAAGGACAGGGAATCAGCCCCAGCATTTT
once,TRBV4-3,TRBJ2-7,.,CASSQEALPYEQYF,TGCGCCAGCAGCCAAGAGGCCCTCCCCTACGAGCAGTACTTC
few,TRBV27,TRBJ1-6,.,CASSLEGWSPLHF,TGTGCCAGCAGTTTGGAGGGGTGGTCACCCCTCCACTTT
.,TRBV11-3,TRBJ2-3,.,CASSPYTPSTDTQYF,TGTGCCAGCAGCCCCTACACCCCCAGCACAGATACGCAGTATTTT